A selection of T cell receptor beta chains follows, all from one sample in a study of T cells in Graves' hyperthyroidism and ophthalmopathy. TCRdb redid the calling of the multiplex PCR reads with MiXCR, one entry per CDR3 protein. The sample contains fewer than 900,000 distinct CDR3 sequences, 18% of which appear only once. The sequenced sample consisted of blood. The receptors originated from a woman aged 50 to 60 with Graves' hyperthyroidism that later progressed to Graves' ophthalmopathy. Each CDR3 is given with its conserved first and last residue. Each record gives: J gene, clone size, V gene, CDR3 protein. Clone size appears in some rows only: once, few, many, or a class for an expanded clone.

J gene: TRBJ1-1; clone size: many; V gene: TRBV7-6; CDR3 protein: CASSLALGLEAFF
J gene: TRBJ2-5; clone size: NA; V gene: TRBV10-3; CDR3 protein: CASGTGEEETQYF
J gene: TRBJ2-7; clone size: NA; V gene: TRBV20-1; CDR3 protein: CSASFFAGESSYKQYF
J gene: TRBJ1-2; clone size: many; V gene: TRBV12-3/TRBV12-4; CDR3 protein: CASSLTGYGYGYTF
J gene: TRBJ2-1; clone size: NA; V gene: TRBV7-2; CDR3 protein: CASSFLRGAGSSYNEQFF
J gene: TRBJ1-1; clone size: NA; V gene: TRBV10-3; CDR3 protein: CAISSSGLGTEAFF
J gene: TRBJ2-1; clone size: NA; V gene: TRBV7-9; CDR3 protein: CASSSTGQHNEQFF
J gene: TRBJ2-2; clone size: many; V gene: TRBV30; CDR3 protein: CAWQLVVWGGFAGELFF
J gene: TRBJ2-1; clone size: few; V gene: TRBV20-1; CDR3 protein: CSARGLAASSYNEQFF
J gene: TRBJ2-3; clone size: many; V gene: TRBV7-6; CDR3 protein: CASSLGMIDTDTQYF
J gene: TRBJ2-7; clone size: NA; V gene: TRBV27; CDR3 protein: CASRPLGQGDYEQYF
J gene: TRBJ2-3; clone size: few; V gene: TRBV12-3/TRBV12-4; CDR3 protein: CASSGRVATDTQYF
J gene: TRBJ1-3; clone size: NA; V gene: TRBV2; CDR3 protein: CASSEGPVGTVSSGNTIYF
J gene: TRBJ1-5; clone size: many; V gene: TRBV5-1; CDR3 protein: CASSLGGEQPQHF
J gene: TRBJ2-7; clone size: NA; V gene: TRBV7-2; CDR3 protein: CASSNRYEQYF
J gene: TRBJ1-1; clone size: many; V gene: TRBV7-9; CDR3 protein: CASSWDLMNTEAFF
J gene: TRBJ2-3; clone size: NA; V gene: TRBV7-6; CDR3 protein: CASSPRIEYADTQYF
J gene: TRBJ2-1; clone size: once; V gene: TRBV5-6; CDR3 protein: CASSLERVNEQFF
J gene: TRBJ1-1; clone size: NA; V gene: TRBV24-1; CDR3 protein: CATSEGRGTEAFF
J gene: TRBJ2-7; clone size: few; V gene: TRBV6-2/TRBV6-3; CDR3 protein: CASSYTEAGTNEQYF
J gene: TRBJ1-1; clone size: many; V gene: TRBV6-1; CDR3 protein: CASSTRRGTGTEAFF
J gene: TRBJ1-5; clone size: NA; V gene: TRBV20-1; CDR3 protein: CSARGGDPGQPQHF
J gene: TRBJ1-4; clone size: few; V gene: TRBV6-5; CDR3 protein: CASSYGQTNEKLFF
J gene: TRBJ2-7; clone size: NA; V gene: TRBV4-1; CDR3 protein: CASSHPGTGQAYEQYF
J gene: TRBJ2-2; clone size: NA; V gene: TRBV12-3/TRBV12-4; CDR3 protein: CASSLVLDVTGELFF
J gene: TRBJ2-1; clone size: many; V gene: TRBV5-1; CDR3 protein: CASSLVGYEQFF
J gene: TRBJ2-5; clone size: many; V gene: TRBV7-3; CDR3 protein: CASSFGPQETQYF
J gene: TRBJ1-2; clone size: many; V gene: TRBV11-1; CDR3 protein: CASSGDRRDFGYTF
J gene: TRBJ2-7; clone size: few; V gene: TRBV6-1; CDR3 protein: CASDRGLIYEQYF
J gene: TRBJ1-1; clone size: many; V gene: TRBV10-2; CDR3 protein: CASSELTGGGAFF
J gene: TRBJ2-7; clone size: NA; V gene: TRBV7-2; CDR3 protein: CASSSARTGGSEQYF
J gene: TRBJ2-1; clone size: many; V gene: TRBV5-5; CDR3 protein: CASSLDARAYNEQFF
J gene: TRBJ1-1; clone size: many; V gene: TRBV7-2; CDR3 protein: CASSLIVVGKVEAFF
J gene: TRBJ1-4; clone size: many; V gene: TRBV11-2; CDR3 protein: CASSFLGTYNEKLFF
J gene: TRBJ1-5; clone size: many; V gene: TRBV3-1; CDR3 protein: CASSLDRANQPQHF
J gene: TRBJ2-4; clone size: NA; V gene: TRBV7-9; CDR3 protein: CASSLEVPRNQYF
J gene: TRBJ1-6; clone size: few; V gene: TRBV6-1; CDR3 protein: CASTPRPPGRSSYNSPLHF
J gene: TRBJ1-6; clone size: NA; V gene: TRBV6-1; CDR3 protein: CASSQRGGRSYNSPLHF
J gene: TRBJ2-7; clone size: many; V gene: TRBV7-6; CDR3 protein: CASSVDTSYEQYF
J gene: TRBJ2-4; clone size: NA; V gene: TRBV4-2; CDR3 protein: CASSQAGLAVDIQYF
J gene: TRBJ2-1; clone size: NA; V gene: TRBV19; CDR3 protein: CASSIDRGPTGNEQFF
J gene: TRBJ2-3; clone size: many; V gene: TRBV4-2; CDR3 protein: CASSQDLRRTDTQYF